The T cell receptor (beta chain) described here comes from a study of CD8+ T cells in alopecia areata. Treatment here: oral pan-JAK inhibitor, 5-10 mg twice daily. CDR3 size: 14 residues. With 2 bases removed from V and 0 bases from J, the gap between germline ends came to 11 bases. Looked up from germline, CDR1 is SQVTM and CDR2 is ANQGSEA. Extracted RNA was reverse transcribed into cDNA, the sequencing template. Produced via immunoSEQ multiplex PCR; TCRdb's table is partial and in-frame only. The sample holds a few hundred thousand clones; 35% to 45% are singletons and the top ten take 0.48%. The sequence came from a human donor with alopecia areata. This sample comprised CD4+ T cells sorted from blood, obtained at approximately week 30, from a patient treated with tofacitinib. The rearrangement uses TRBV29-1 and TRBJ2-7; D is possibly TRBD1 (6 bases). CDR3 sequence (DNA): TGCAGCGTTGAAAGTGGCAGGGGCTCCTACGAGCAGTACTTC. Translating it yields CSVESGRGSYEQYF.